This is a list of T cell receptor beta chains from one sample in a study of blood T cell repertoires in COVID-19. Clones were sequenced by immunoSEQ multiplex PCR, and TCRdb holds only the in-frame ones, with some missing. The table records 200,000 or so clones, roughly 89% of them present only once. Input material: PBMCs or T cells enriched from blood (not recorded which). These receptor sequences come from a woman in her thirties or forties with acute COVID-19. CDR3s include the opening cysteine and the closing phenylalanine or tryptophan. D genes are given only for firm matches. Clone size is not always given. Where it is, it says once, few, many or a class for expanded clones.

TRBV5-6,-,TRBJ1-2,TRBD1,TGTGCCAGCAGCTCCTTGGGACAGAACGATAACTATGGCTACACCTTC,CASSSLGQNDNYGYTF
TRBV6-5,-,TRBJ1-2,TRBD1,TGTGCCAGCAGTTACACAGGGGAAGGAGGCTACACCTTC,CASSYTGEGGYTF
TRBV28,-,TRBJ2-7,TRBD1,TGTGCCAGCAGTTTAGGCGGGACAGGTTTTTATTTAGGCGAGCAGTACTTC,CASSLGGTGFYLGEQYF
TRBV5-1,once,TRBJ1-3,-,TGCGCCAGCAGCTGGGGGGTCCCGGGCTCTGGAAACACCATATATTTT,CASSWGVPGSGNTIYF
TRBV2,-,TRBJ2-1,TRBD1,TGTGCCAGCAGCTACCCGGGACAGACTGAGCAGTTCTTC,CASSYPGQTEQFF
TRBV6-4,-,TRBJ1-5,-,TGTGCCAGCAGTGCTTTCCAGGGGAGCAATCAGCCCCAGCATTTT,CASSAFQGSNQPQHF
TRBV27,-,TRBJ2-3,-,TGTGCCAGCAGTGCCCAGGGGCGGAGCAAGAGAGATACGCAGTATTTT,CASSAQGRSKRDTQYF
TRBV11-3,-,TRBJ2-5,TRBD2,TGTGCCAGCAGCTTAGCCAGCGGGGGGGCAGAGACCCAGTACTTC,CASSLASGGAETQYF
TRBV27,-,TRBJ1-1,-,TGTGCCAGCAGTTTGCCGGGACAGAACACTGAAGCTTTCTTT,CASSLPGQNTEAFF
TRBV6-5,-,TRBJ2-7,-,TGTGCCAGTATGAAAAAGGGGGTCAACTCCTACGAGCAGTACTTC,CASMKKGVNSYEQYF
TRBV6-1,-,TRBJ1-5,-,TGTGCCAGCAGTGCTACTCCGGGAGGTTATAGCAATCAGCCCCAGCATTTT,CASSATPGGYSNQPQHF
TRBV3-1/TRBV3-2,few,TRBJ1-2,-,TGTGCCAGCAGCCAAGTGAGGTCGGGCTACACCTTC,CASSQVRSGYTF
TRBV7-2,once,TRBJ2-1,TRBD2,TGTGCCAGCACCCCACTAGCGACCAGCTCCTACAATGAGCAGTTCTTC,CASTPLATSSYNEQFF
TRBV7-2,-,TRBJ2-1,-,TGTGCCAGCAGTCCGCCCGGACTACTCGGCCGTGAGCAGTTCTTC,CASSPPGLLGREQFF
TRBV29-1,-,TRBJ1-1,-,TGCAGCGTTGAAACTTCAGGAGAAGCTTTCTTT,CSVETSGEAFF
TRBV5-1,-,TRBJ2-5,TRBD2,TGCGCCAGCAGCTCTAGACTAGCGCGGGGTCGGGACCAAGAGACCCAGTACTTC,CASSSRLARGRDQETQYF
TRBV18,-,TRBJ2-7,TRBD2,TGTGCCAGCTCACCAAGTCGGGGGGGGACTGCCTACGAGCAGTACTTC,CASSPSRGGTAYEQYF
TRBV6-5,-,TRBJ2-3,TRBD2,TGTGCCAGCAAACTGGCGGCTAGCGGGAGAAATACGCAGTATTTT,CASKLAASGRNTQYF
TRBV4-1,once,TRBJ2-3,-,TGCGCCAGCAGCCAAGACAACTTAGGCAGGGGGGAAGATACGCAGTATTTT,CASSQDNLGRGEDTQYF
TRBV30,-,TRBJ2-7,-,TGTGCCTGGAGTGTAAAGAGCTCCTACGAGCAGTACTTC,CAWSVKSSYEQYF
TRBV21-1,-,TRBJ2-2,-,-,CASSSVGTGTGGLTGELFF
TRBV30,-,TRBJ2-7,-,TGTGCCTGGACCCAAGGGGAGGTCAACTCCTACGAGCAGTACTTC,CAWTQGEVNSYEQYF
TRBV6-1,-,TRBJ1-2,-,TGTGCCAGCAGTGAACCCCGAGGGCGGACGGCCTCTGGCTACACCTTC,CASSEPRGRTASGYTF
TRBV11-2,once,TRBJ2-7,-,TGTGCCAGCAGCTTATCACAGTACGAGCAGTACTTC,CASSLSQYEQYF
TRBV19,-,TRBJ2-1,TRBD2,TGTGCCAGTAGTCTCCTAGCGGGGGCCGAGCAGTTCTTC,CASSLLAGAEQFF
TRBV3-1/TRBV3-2,-,TRBJ1-5,TRBD1,TGTGCCAGCAGCGCGAGGTCACAGGGGGGAAAGGAGCAGCCCCAGCATTTT,CASSARSQGGKEQPQHF
TRBV4-2,-,TRBJ2-1,TRBD2,TGTGCCAGCAGCCAAGCTGAAGGCGCTAGCGGGGACAATGAGCAGTTCTTC,CASSQAEGASGDNEQFF
TRBV7-9,-,TRBJ2-3,-,TGTGCCAGCAGCCCCTTAGCCGCTAGCACAGATACGCAGTATTTT,CASSPLAASTDTQYF
TRBV5-5,-,TRBJ1-1,TRBD1,TGTGCCAGCAGCATCACAGGGGTCTACACTGAAGCTTTCTTT,CASSITGVYTEAFF
TRBV5-1,-,TRBJ2-5,TRBD1,TGCGCCAGCAGCTTACAACCGGGACAGGGACCCTTCTGCCAAGAGACCCAGTACTTC,CASSLQPGQGPFCQETQYF
TRBV21-1,-,TRBJ2-7,-,TGTGCCAGCAGCGCGCTAGCGGGGGTTGCCTACGAGCAGTACTTC,CASSALAGVAYEQYF
TRBV7-9,-,TRBJ1-4,-,TGTGCCAGCAGCCCAGGGGTGAGGCTGGATGAAAAACTGTTTTTT,CASSPGVRLDEKLFF
TRBV10-3,-,TRBJ2-7,TRBD1,TGTGCCATCAGGGATTGGGGACAGGGGGAATACGAGCAGTACTTC,CAIRDWGQGEYEQYF
TRBV5-4,-,TRBJ1-1,-,TGTGCCAGCAGTTTCGCAGGTAACGCTGAAGCTTTCTTT,CASSFAGNAEAFF
TRBV9,-,TRBJ2-7,TRBD1,TGTGCCAGCAGCGTCGGACAGGCGCAGGACGAGCAGTACTTC,CASSVGQAQDEQYF
TRBV6-5,-,TRBJ1-2,-,TGTGCCAGCAGCACAGGGTATGGCTACACCTTC,CASSTGYGYTF
TRBV12-5,-,TRBJ2-1,TRBD2,TGTGCTAGTGGACCCCGACTAGCGGGGGCCTACAATGAGCAGTTCTTC,CASGPRLAGAYNEQFF
TRBV3-1/TRBV3-2,-,TRBJ2-6,-,TGTGCCAGCAGCCGGGACAACTCTGGGGCCAACGTCCTGACTTTC,CASSRDNSGANVLTF
TRBV5-1,-,TRBJ2-5,TRBD2,TGCGCCAGCAGCTCACTAGCGGTTGGGGGAGAGACCCAGTACTTC,CASSSLAVGGETQYF
TRBV6-4,once,TRBJ2-1,TRBD2,TGTGCCAGCAGTGCCGGGAGCGGGGGCTCCTACAATGAGCAGTTCTTC,CASSAGSGGSYNEQFF
TRBV18,-,TRBJ1-5,TRBD1,TGTGCCAGCTCATCCCTCCCTGCGGGACAGGGAAAACAGCCCCAGCATTTT,CASSSLPAGQGKQPQHF
TRBV2,once,TRBJ1-5,-,TGTGCCAGCAGTGAAAAGGAAGGTCTACGGACAGATCAGCCCCAGCATTTT,CASSEKEGLRTDQPQHF
TRBV5-4,-,TRBJ2-2,-,TGTGCCAGCAGCTTGTGGGTGAGCGGCACCGGGGAGCTGTTTTTT,CASSLWVSGTGELFF
TRBV27,-,TRBJ2-2,TRBD2,TGTGCCAGCAGTTTAAATAGCGGGGGCTTCGCGAACACCGGGGAGCTGTTTTTT,CASSLNSGGFANTGELFF
TRBV29-1,-,TRBJ2-1,TRBD2,TGCAGCGCCACCTGGGGGGGTCACAATGAGCAGTTCTTC,CSATWGGHNEQFF
TRBV29-1,-,TRBJ1-2,-,TGCAGCGGCGGCCATCCTAACTATGGCTACACCTTC,CSGGHPNYGYTF
TRBV4-1,-,TRBJ1-5,TRBD1,TGCGCCAGCAGCCAAGATCCGGGACAGGGGGCCCAACAATGGGATCAGCCCCAGCATTTT,CASSQDPGQGAQQWDQPQHF
TRBV30,-,TRBJ2-2,TRBD1,TGTGCCTGGAGTGTTGGGCAGGGGGCGGGCGGGGAGCTGTTTTTT,CAWSVGQGAGGELFF
TRBV5-1,few,TRBJ1-3,TRBD1,TGCGCCAGCAGCGTCAATCCCAACGGACAGGCCAACACCATATATTTT,CASSVNPNGQANTIYF
TRBV24-1,-,TRBJ2-2,-,TGTGCCACCAGTGATTTCGGGGGCACCGGGGAGCTGTTTTTT,CATSDFGGTGELFF
TRBV18,-,TRBJ1-2,TRBD1,TGTGCCAGCTCACCGGTAACAGGGGGAGAATATGGCTACACCTTC,CASSPVTGGEYGYTF
TRBV7-8,-,TRBJ2-7,-,TGTGCCAGCAGACACCGGGAGCGAGCCTCCTACGAGCAGTACTTC,CASRHRERASYEQYF
TRBV4-1,-,TRBJ1-1,-,TGCGCCAGCAGCCAAGAGGGCGGGGGCACTGAAGCTTTCTTT,CASSQEGGGTEAFF
TRBV19,-,TRBJ2-5,-,TGTGCCAGTACTGCTCAGGGGGGAGAGACCCAGTACTTC,CASTAQGGETQYF
TRBV20-1,-,TRBJ1-6,TRBD1,TGCAGTGCTAGTGAACCGGGGACAGCTTATAATTCACCCCTCCACTTT,CSASEPGTAYNSPLHF